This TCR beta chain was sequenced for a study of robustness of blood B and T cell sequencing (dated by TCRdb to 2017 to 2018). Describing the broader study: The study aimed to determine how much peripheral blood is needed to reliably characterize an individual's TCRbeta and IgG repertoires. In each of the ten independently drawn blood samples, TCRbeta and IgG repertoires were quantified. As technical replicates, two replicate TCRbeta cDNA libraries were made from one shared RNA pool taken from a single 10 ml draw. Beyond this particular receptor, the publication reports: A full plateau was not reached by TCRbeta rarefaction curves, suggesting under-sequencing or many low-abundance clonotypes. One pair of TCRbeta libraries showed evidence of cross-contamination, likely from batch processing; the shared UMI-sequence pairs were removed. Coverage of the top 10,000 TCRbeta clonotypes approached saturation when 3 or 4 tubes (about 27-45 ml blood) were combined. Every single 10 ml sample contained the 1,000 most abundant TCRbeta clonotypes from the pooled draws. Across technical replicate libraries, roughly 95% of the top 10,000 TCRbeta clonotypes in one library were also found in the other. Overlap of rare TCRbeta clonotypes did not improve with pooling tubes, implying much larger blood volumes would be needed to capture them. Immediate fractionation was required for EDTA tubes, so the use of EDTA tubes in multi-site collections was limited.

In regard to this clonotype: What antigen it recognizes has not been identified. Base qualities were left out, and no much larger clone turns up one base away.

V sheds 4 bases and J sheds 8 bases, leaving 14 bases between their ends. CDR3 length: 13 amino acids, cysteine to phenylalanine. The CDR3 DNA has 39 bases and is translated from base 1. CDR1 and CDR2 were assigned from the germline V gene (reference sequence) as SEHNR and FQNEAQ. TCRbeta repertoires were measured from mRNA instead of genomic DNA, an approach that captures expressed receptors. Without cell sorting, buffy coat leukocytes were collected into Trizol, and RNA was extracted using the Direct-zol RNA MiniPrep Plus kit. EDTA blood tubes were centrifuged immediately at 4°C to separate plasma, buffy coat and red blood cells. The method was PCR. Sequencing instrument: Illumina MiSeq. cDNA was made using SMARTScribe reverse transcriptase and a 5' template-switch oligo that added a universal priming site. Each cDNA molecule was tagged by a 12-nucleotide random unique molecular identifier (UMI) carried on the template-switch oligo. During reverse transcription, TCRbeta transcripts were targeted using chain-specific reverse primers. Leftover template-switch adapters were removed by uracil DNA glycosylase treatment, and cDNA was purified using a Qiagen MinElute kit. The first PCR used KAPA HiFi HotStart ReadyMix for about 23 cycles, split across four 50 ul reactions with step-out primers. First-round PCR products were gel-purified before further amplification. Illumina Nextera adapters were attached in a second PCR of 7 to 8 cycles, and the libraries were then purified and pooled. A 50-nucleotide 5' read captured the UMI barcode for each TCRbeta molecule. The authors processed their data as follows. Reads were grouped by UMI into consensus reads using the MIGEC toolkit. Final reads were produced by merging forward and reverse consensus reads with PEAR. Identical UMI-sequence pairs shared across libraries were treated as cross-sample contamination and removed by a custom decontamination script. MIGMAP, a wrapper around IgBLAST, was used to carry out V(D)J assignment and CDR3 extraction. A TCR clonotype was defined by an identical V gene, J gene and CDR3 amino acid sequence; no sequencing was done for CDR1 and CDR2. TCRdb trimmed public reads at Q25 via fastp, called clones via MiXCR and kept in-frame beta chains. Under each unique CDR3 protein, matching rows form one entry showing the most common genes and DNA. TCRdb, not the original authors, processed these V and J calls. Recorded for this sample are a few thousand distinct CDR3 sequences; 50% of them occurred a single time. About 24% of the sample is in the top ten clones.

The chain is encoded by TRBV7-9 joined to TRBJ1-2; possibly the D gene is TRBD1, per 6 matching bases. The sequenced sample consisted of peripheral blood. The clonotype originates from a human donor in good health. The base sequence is TGTGCCAGCAGCTCCCAGGGGTATCAAGGCTACACCTTC. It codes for CASSSQGYQGYTF.